This T cell receptor (beta chain) was obtained from a study of spatial heterogeneity in lung cancer (dated by TCRdb to between 2017 and 2020). Context from the whole study: Beta-chain transcripts were consistently detected in greater numbers than alpha-chain transcripts, which likely reflected higher beta-chain transcript abundance. In non-small cell lung cancer, the study quantitatively compared TCR alpha and beta repertoires across several tumor regions, matched nontumor lung, and blood. TCR transcript counts in tumor regions correlated strongly with a T cell transcriptional module score from matched bulk RNA-seq. Both alpha and beta chains were TCR-sequenced in samples taken at surgery, namely 220 tumor regions, around 70 matched nontumor lung samples and 55 to 60 PBMC samples. The study linked features of the TCR repertoire to counts of nonsynonymous mutations, which were determined by whole-exome sequencing of tumor tissue. In the raw uncorrected reads, each unique combination of TCR and UMI appeared more than ten times on average.

What this sample's time point label stands for: sample taken at primary tumor resection. The donors were 60 to 80 patients from the lung TRACERx cohort who had early-stage, untreated non-small cell lung cancer. Whole RNA extracted from tumor and nontumor lung tissue, or from cryopreserved PBMC samples, was used for TCR sequencing without cell sorting. A patient was chosen for TCR sequencing only when enough RNA was available from at least two tumor regions. Tumor and adjacent nontumor lung specimens were reviewed by a lung pathologist before selection. The junction carries 16 bases between V and J, which are trimmed by 5 bases and 6 bases respectively. Sequences SGHAT (CDR1) and FQDESV (CDR2) are obtained from the germline V gene (reference sequence). The CDR3, cysteine through phenylalanine, is 14 amino acids long. Only the CDR3 region is kept as DNA, spanning 42 bases read in frame from base 1.

Turning to this clonotype: Its antigen is not yet known. Possible read error: a much larger clone is one base away.

To prepare the library, 5' RACE was applied. TCRdb names NextSeq 500 as the instrument used. In the TCR library protocol, a unique molecular identifier was attached to each TCR cDNA molecule so that PCR and sequencing errors could be corrected. The study's own analysis went as follows. TCR identification, UMI-based error correction and CDR3 extraction were all carried out with Decombinator tools. TCRs above a frequency of 2 per 1,000, corresponding to the top 1% of the tumor frequency distribution, were defined as expanded. Expanded tumor TCRs were classed as regional if statistically deemed absent (corrected P<0.05) from at least one tumor region, otherwise ubiquitous. Renyi diversity was calculated using the R vegan package after each repertoire was subsampled 100 times to 5,000 TCRs. To build CDR3 similarity networks, amino acid triplet string-kernel similarity was used, and CDR3s were connected when their pairwise similarity was above 0.82. TCRdb applied fastp at Q25 and MiXCR to the public reads, then kept only in-frame beta chains. Rows with one shared CDR3 protein collapse into an entry with the most common genes and DNA. TCRdb assigned the V and J calls; the authors' analysis was not used. The sample includes about 5,100 distinct CDR3 sequences, with 7.8% observed a single time. About 17% of the sample comes from the top ten.

General conclusions and limits of the study: Confirming at a functional level the hypothesis that regional TCRs recognize regional mutations was considered to require additional single-cell paired TCR alpha and beta sequencing. TCR-seq coverage of tumor T cells was estimated to be only about 6.7% for alpha chains and about 13% for beta chains. A correlation was observed between the number of expanded intratumoral alpha and beta TCRs and the tumor nonsynonymous mutation count. Counts of ubiquitous and regional expanded TCRs were found to correlate with counts of ubiquitous and regional nonsynonymous mutations, respectively.

The clonotype comes from a female donor with early-stage non-small cell lung cancer. The sequence is built from TRBV11-1 and TRBJ1-2, with TRBD1 perhaps the D gene, on 5 matching bases. The material was lung tumor tissue, obtained at surgery. The DNA sequence is TGTGCCAGCAGCCGGACATGGGGCAGCGATGGCTACACCTTC. It translates to CASSRTWGSDGYTF.